The 27 T cell receptor beta chains reported below all come from one sample, sequenced in a study of CD8+CD57+ T cells in acquired aplastic anemia. Genomic DNA provided the template from which TCR beta VDJ and CDR3 profiles were obtained. TCRdb re-analysed the reads in MiXCR, keeping a single row per CDR3 protein. The table lists 400,000 to 500,000 distinct CDR3 sequences, 55% to 75% of them singletons, with approximately 3.8% in the top ten. The specimen was sorted CD4+, CD8+, or CD8+CD57+ T cells (not recorded which) from PBMCs. The receptors here all came from a human donor in good health, serving as a control.

The chain carries TRBV5-6 and TRBJ2-2; D gene ambiguous. This CDR3 contains 13 residues. Germline V gives CDR1 SGHDT, CDR2 YYEEEE. The V and J ends lost 6 bases and 6 bases respectively, with 12 bases between them. CDR3 residues: CASNYREAGELFF. The CDR3 nucleotides read TGTGCCAGCAACTATCGCGAAGCCGGGGAGCTGTTTTTT.

As concerns this clonotype: One junction end disagrees with the germline gene, perhaps due to a read error. The V and J genes are TRBV7-2 and TRBJ2-3; D might be TRBD1 or TRBD2, each matching 5 bases. Per germline, CDR1 SGHTA and CDR2 FQGNSA. This CDR3 contains 12 residues. The CDR3 nucleotides are TGTGCCAGTACCCCGGGGCGAGAGACGCAGTACTTT. This codes for CASTPGRETQYF.

This clonotype turned up a few times. V gene TRBV10-3 combines with J gene TRBJ2-7; a possible D gene is TRBD2 (6 bases). CDR1 and CDR2 (germline): ENHRY, SYGVKD. The CDR3 sequence is 15 residues long. V was trimmed by 2 bases and J by 6 bases, leaving 17 bases between them. CDR3 residues: CAISEGEAVVGEQYF. The CDR3 bases are TGTGCCATCAGTGAGGGGGAGGCGGTGGTGGGCGAGCAGTACTTC.

V usage is TRBV19 and J usage is TRBJ2-5, with a tentative D call TRBD1 (7 bases). Germline V gene lookup returns CDR1 LNHDA and CDR2 SQIVND (reference sequence). The V end was cut by 9 bases, the J end by 5 bases, with 16 bases between. CDR3 length: 13 amino acids. The CDR3 spells CASPGRGRETQYF. For the CDR3, the DNA is TGTGCCAGCCCGGGCAGGGGGAGGGAGACCCAGTACTTC.

V is TRBV10-3 and J is TRBJ2-5, with no clear D. Trimming stripped 10 bases from V and 10 bases from J, with 22 bases between. This CDR3 contains 13 residues. Germline V CDR1 and CDR2: ENHRY, SYGVKD. CDR3 region: CASSESRKDDQYF. CDR3 DNA: TGTGCCAGCAGCGAGTCCCGCAAGGACGACCAGTACTTC.

This rearrangement joins TRBV20-1 to TRBJ2-7, with D uncertain. The V end lost 3 bases, the J end lost 3 bases, and 9 bases lay between the germline ends. This CDR3 has 12 residues. CDR1 and CDR2 from the germline V gene are DFQATT and SNEGSKA (reference sequence). The CDR3 sequence: CSASSSVYEQYF. Written as DNA, the CDR3 is TGCAGTGCTAGTTCCAGCGTCTACGAGCAGTACTTC.

This clonotype was counted at least ten times. The V call is TRBV11-2, the J call TRBJ1-5; D gene unclear. The V gene's germline CDR1 is SGHAT and CDR2 FQNNGV. The CDR3 covers 14 residues. The V gene lost 5 bases and the J gene lost 4 bases, with 12 bases spanning the gap. CDR3 loop: CASSLGRMNQPQHF. The CDR3 bases are TGTGCCAGCAGCCTTGGACGGATGAATCAGCCCCAGCATTTT. Full variable domain (rest looked up from reference TRBV11-2 and TRBJ1-5): EAGVAQSPRYKIIEKRQSVAFWCNPISGHATLYWYQQILGQGPKLLIQFQNNGVVDDSQLPKDRFSAERLKGVDSTLKIQPAKLEDSAVYLCASSLGRMNQPQHFGDGTRLSIL.

The genes are TRBV6-6 and TRBJ2-3, with 7 bases aligning to TRBD2. The trim removed 8 bases at V and 5 bases at J, leaving 10 bases unmatched. The CDR3 consists of 14 residues. Germline values: CDR1 MNHNY, CDR2 SVGAGI (reference sequence). The CDR3 region is CASHEVSGEDTQYF. The CDR3 DNA is TGTGCCAGCCACGAAGTCAGCGGGGAAGATACGCAGTATTTT.

This clonotype was detected ten times or more. This sequence joins TRBV6-4 and TRBJ1-5, with D unresolved. CDR3 length equals 15 residues. Germline V gene data show CDR1 as MRHNA and CDR2 as SNTAGT. The V end lost 11 bases, the J end lost 5 bases, and 22 bases lay between the germline ends. The CDR3 nucleotides read TGTGCCGGCAATGCCACGAGGCGGCGATATCAGCCCCAGCATTTT. The encoded protein is CAGNATRRRYQPQHF.

The chain recombines TRBV4-2 with TRBJ2-5; 8 bases agree with TRBD1. The CDR3 runs to 11 residues. Germline lookup yields CDR1 LGHNA and CDR2 YNFKEQ. The V gene end was trimmed by 6 bases and the J gene end by 7 bases; junction bases not matched to a gene: 1. CDR3 sequence: CASRTGGTQYF. The DNA of the CDR3 is TGTGCCAGCAGAACAGGGGGGACCCAGTACTTC.

This clonotype was seen a few times. This sequence joins TRBV15 and TRBJ1-1, with 8 nucleotides matching TRBD1. CDR1 is LNHNV, CDR2 YYDKDF, per germline (reference sequence). V trimming: 0 bases; J trimming: 0 bases; junction bases outside the gene matches: 3. CDR3 length: 16 residues. This chain's CDR3 is CATSRDGQGLNTEAFF. CDR3 DNA: TGTGCCACCAGCAGAGACGGACAGGGTCTGAACACTGAAGCTTTCTTT.

In this sample, this clonotype turned up many times. The chain links TRBV5-1 to TRBJ1-1; no clear D gene. The length of the CDR3 is 14 residues. Trimming took 9 bases from V and 1 from J, leaving 16 bases between them. Per the germline V gene, CDR1 is SGHRS and CDR2 is YFSETQ. CDR3 bases: TGCGCCACCCGAGCTATAGGAGGGAACACTGAAGCTTTCTTT. It encodes CATRAIGGNTEAFF.

V and J are TRBV29-1 and TRBJ1-5; weak D call: TRBD1 (6 bases). Germline loops: CDR1 SQVTM, CDR2 ANQGSEA. V dropped 7 bases and J dropped 11 bases, with 12 bases sitting between them. The CDR3 length is 10 residues. This CDR3 is CSAGQYTQHF. In DNA form, the CDR3 reads TGCAGCGCCGGACAGTACACCCAGCATTTT.

V gene TRBV7-2 combines with J gene TRBJ1-3, with D perhaps matching TRBD1 (5 bases). V lost 2 bases to trimming and J lost 4 bases, with 18 bases between them. CDR1 and CDR2 from the germline V gene are SGHTA and FQGNSA. The CDR3 consists of 17 residues. CDR3 nucleotides: TGTGCCAGCAGCTTAACCCCTCCTGGGGGAGGCGGAAACACCATATATTTT. Its protein product is CASSLTPPGGGGNTIYF.

In this sample, this clonotype turned up many times. The chain joins TRBV3-1 to TRBJ2-5, with 7 positions matching TRBD2. CDR1 LGHDT and CDR2 YNNKEL come from the germline V gene (reference sequence). The CDR3 has 18 residues. Trimming at V came to 1 base and at J to 2 bases, leaving 13 bases not matched to a gene. CDR3 sequence (DNA): TGTGCCAGCAGCCAAGGACTCACGTCGGGTAGCGGGCAAGAGACCCAGTACTTC. Residues: CASSQGLTSGSGQETQYF.

This clonotype was seen only once. The junction shows a germline mismatch at one end, possibly a read error. The rearrangement links TRBV7-9 to TRBJ1-2; D is unresolved. This CDR3 has 14 amino acids. In germline, CDR1 is SEHNR, CDR2 FQNEAQ (reference sequence). CDR3 loop: CASSLCTGKSPHHF. The CDR3, as DNA: TGTGCCAGCAGCTTATGCACCGGGAAATCACCCCACCACTTC.

This clonotype was detected ten times or more. CDR3 in DNA: TGCAGCGCTCCAGGGGCGGCACATGAGGAGCAGTACTTC. Translated, it gives CSAPGAAHEEQYF. The chain has TRBV29-1 and TRBJ2-7; D perhaps matches TRBD1 (6 bases). Germline V CDR1 and CDR2: SQVTM, ANQGSEA. The V gene lost 7 bases and the J gene lost 7 bases, with 20 bases spanning the gap. The CDR3 length is 13 residues.

The chain has TRBV20-1 and TRBJ1-3; 8 nucleotides line up with TRBD1. Germline-derived CDR1 and CDR2 are DFQATT and SNEGSKA (reference sequence). The J segment lost 2 bases and the V segment lost 5 bases, leaving 2 bases of the junction unmatched. The CDR3 is 13 amino acids. The CDR3 DNA follows: TGCAGTGCTCAGGACAGGGCTGGAAACACCATATATTTT. Amino acids: CSAQDRAGNTIYF.

This chain joins TRBV20-1 and TRBJ1-1; D is uncertain. V lost 6 bases, J lost 6 bases, and 20 bases lay in between. Germline loops: CDR1 DFQATT, CDR2 SNEGSKA (reference sequence). The CDR3 spans 14 residues. CDR3: CSASPPAGSAEAFF. CDR3 DNA: TGCAGTGCCAGTCCCCCCGCGGGCTCTGCTGAAGCTTTCTTT.

On this clonotype itself: Germline and junction disagree at one end, which may indicate a read error. The CDR3 DNA is TGTGCCAGCGTAGGTAGCGGGGATCCCCAAGGGACCCAGTACTTC. Translated, it gives CASVGSGDPQGTQYF. The rearrangement uses TRBV2 and TRBJ2-5; 8 nucleotides align to TRBD2. This CDR3 is 15 amino acids long. CDR1 is SNHLY and CDR2 is FYNNEI in the germline V gene.

A word on this clonotype: At one boundary the junction diverges from the germline segment, which might be a read error. The chain has TRBV7-7 and TRBJ1-5; weak D call: TRBD1 (5 bases). The CDR3 has 15 residues. Germline CDR1 SSHAT, CDR2 FNYEAQ (reference sequence). The chain's CDR3 is CASSLGRGGRETQHF. The CDR3 DNA reads TGTGCTAGCAGCCTAGGGAGGGGCGGAAGAGAGACCCAGCATTTT.

V is TRBV11-2 and J is TRBJ2-5, with D perhaps TRBD1 or TRBD2 (8 bases each). Trimming stripped 7 bases from V and 4 bases from J, with 19 bases between. Germline V gene sequence: CDR1 SGHAT, CDR2 FQNNGV. The CDR3 covers 15 residues. The CDR3 is CASIRGPGRGETQYF. The DNA of the CDR3 is TGTGCCAGCATCAGGGGGCCCGGGAGGGGAGAGACCCAGTACTTC.

CDR3 sequence: CASSLGVVYEKLFF. The CDR3 DNA follows: TGTGCCAGCAGCTTGGGTGTAGTCTACGAAAAACTGTTTTTT. The V call is TRBV5-4, the J call TRBJ1-4; D ambiguous. Trimming took off 0 bases at V and 8 bases at J, with 11 bases between the two ends. The CDR3 runs 14 residues. Germline CDR1 reads SGHNT; CDR2 reads YYREEE (reference sequence).

This clonotype was seen ten or more times. The V and J genes are TRBV2 and TRBJ1-5; the match to TRBD1 covers 7 bases. Trimming removed 6 bases from V and 6 bases from J; junction bases left unmatched: 11. This CDR3 is built from 15 residues. CDR1 SNHLY and CDR2 FYNNEI come from the germline V gene. The CDR3 DNA reads TGTGCCAGCAGCCCAAGACAGGGAATATTTCAGCCCCAGCATTTT. It specifies CASSPRQGIFQPQHF. The entire variable domain, with the rest obtained from reference TRBV2 and TRBJ1-5, is as follows: EPEVTQTPSHQVTQMGQEVILRCVPISNHLYFYWYRQILGQKVEFLVSFYNNEISEKSEIFDDQFSVERPDGSNFTLKIRSTKLEDSAMYFCASSPRQGIFQPQHFGDGTRLSIL.

Notes on this clonotype: No conserved phenylalanine or tryptophan is present at the end of the CDR3, so a read error is the likely explanation. No DNA is shown, since the ends of the CDR3 on it are uncertain; the CDR3 is the one TCRdb lists. The chain carries TRBV20-1 and TRBJ1-1. From its first to its last residue, the CDR3 has 10 amino acids. Germline CDR1 DFQATT, CDR2 SNEGSKA (reference sequence). The CDR3 protein is CSASGTAALI.

This clonotype appeared a few times. An end of the junction differs from the germline gene, which may be a read error. The chain combines TRBV5-1 with TRBJ2-5; 10 bases match TRBD2. Germline V CDR1 and CDR2: SGHRS, YFSETQ. The CDR3 spans 16 residues. The CDR3 sequence: CASSSPAGGFQETQYF. The DNA of the CDR3 is TGTGCCAGCAGTTCGCCAGCGGGGGGGTTCCAAGAGACCCAGTACTTC.

The chain employs TRBV20-1 and TRBJ2-7, with 13 bases that match TRBD2. The trim removed 0 bases at V and 6 bases at J, leaving 11 bases unmatched. Germline assignment: CDR1 DFQATT and CDR2 SNEGSKA (reference sequence). The CDR3 extends over 17 amino acids. The CDR3 DNA sequence: TGCAGTGCTAGAGACACGACTAGCGGGGGGCACGCTCCCGAGCAGTACTTC. The encoded protein is CSARDTTSGGHAPEQYF.